This T cell receptor beta chain was captured in a study of cytomegalovirus exposure and HLA in healthy donors. Study details: Of around 400 genotyped donors, more than 75% grouped in the Caucasian-associated ancestry cluster. The study's findings and limits: A list of 150 or so TCR beta chains associated with cytomegalovirus was given. Segments of the TCR beta V type were, in most cases, productive about 87% or about 30% of the time in an earlier analysis.

CDR1 is SGHRS, CDR2 YFSETQ, per germline. V dropped 0 bases and J dropped 9 bases, with 16 bases sitting between them. The CDR3 runs 15 residues. In the case of this clone: No antigen is known for it.

Primers included in the PCR were 60 Vbeta and 13 Jbeta primers. Authors' processing steps: Later reanalysis found approximately 80 million unique TCR beta chains, roughly 10 million of them shared. The data were produced by immunoSEQ multiplex PCR, yet TCRdb's version contains in-frame clones alone and is incomplete. The V and J calls and the clone size are those of that table, but D and trimming were determined from the DNA. The sample lists 150,000 to 200,000 clones, around 79% occurring once. The material sequenced was PBMCs. The sequence was obtained from a woman aged 45-59 years in good health and CMV-seronegative. V usage is TRBV5-1 and J usage is TRBJ1-5, with TRBD1 as a possible D gene (6 bases). The CDR3 region has the DNA TGCGCCAGCAGCTTGGGGGGACAAAACGGTCGGCCCCAGCATTTT. Protein sequence: CASSLGGQNGRPQHF. Filled out from reference TRBV5-1 and TRBJ1-5, the complete variable domain reads KAGVTQTPRYLIKTRGQQVTLSCSPISGHRSVSWYQQTPGQGLQFLFEYFSETQRNKGNFPGRFSGRQFSNSRSEMNVSTLELGDSALYLCASSLGGQNGRPQHFGDGTRLSIL.